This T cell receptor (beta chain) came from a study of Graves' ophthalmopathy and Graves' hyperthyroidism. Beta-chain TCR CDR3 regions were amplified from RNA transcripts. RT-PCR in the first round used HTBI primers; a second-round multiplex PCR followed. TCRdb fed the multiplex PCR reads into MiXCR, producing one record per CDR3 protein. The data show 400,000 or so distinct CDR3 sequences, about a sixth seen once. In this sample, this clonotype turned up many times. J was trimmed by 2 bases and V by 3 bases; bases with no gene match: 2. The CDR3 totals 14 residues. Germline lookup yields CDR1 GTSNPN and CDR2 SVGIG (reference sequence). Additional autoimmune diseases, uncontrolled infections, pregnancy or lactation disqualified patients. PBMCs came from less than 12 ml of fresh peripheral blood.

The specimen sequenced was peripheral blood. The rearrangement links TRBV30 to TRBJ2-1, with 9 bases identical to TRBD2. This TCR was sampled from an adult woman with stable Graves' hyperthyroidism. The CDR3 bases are TGTGCCTGGAGCAGGACTAGCGCCTACAATGAGCAGTTCTTC. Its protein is CAWSRTSAYNEQFF.